This T cell receptor beta chain was captured by sequencing in a study of identical twins (dated by TCRdb to about 2016). Describing the broader study: The study deep-sequenced TCR alpha and beta repertoires from monozygotic twins, unrelated adults of various ages and cord blood to test whether fetal clonotypes persist. To rule out contamination, the twin experiments were replicated at different times with different library preparation protocols.

As for this clonotype: The specificity of this receptor is unknown. Base-call qualities are not available, and no considerably larger clone is one nucleotide away.

Every donor was a healthy Caucasian. Receptor libraries were prepared by 5' RACE. For sequencing, an Illumina HiSeq 2000 was employed. A universal primer binding site was added through template switching, and the final cDNA carried a unique molecular identifier so that TCR cDNA molecules could be counted accurately. Specific primers in the conserved constant-segment region were used to synthesize first-strand cDNA for TCR alpha and beta chains. Each cDNA library was double barcoded, with a SMART-Mk sample barcode plus Illumina barcodes, to control for contamination. TruSeq adapter sequences, together with Illumina sample barcodes, were added in two successive PCR steps. The TCR alpha and beta cDNA libraries were sequenced on the Illumina HiSeq platform using custom primers. The source study handled its data this way. MiGEC processed the raw reads to extract unique molecular identifiers, while MiXCR was used to determine the CDR3 positions. Recombination models were inferred per individual with the repgenHMM and IGoR tools using an EM algorithm. The analysis of shared clonotypes was done with the tcR package in R, with sharing normalized by the product of cloneset sizes. To study raw recombination without the effects of thymic and clonal selection, out-of-frame nonproductive sequences were analyzed. In TCRdb, the public reads were trimmed at Q25 with fastp and aligned with MiXCR, with productive beta chains retained. Entries are consolidated by CDR3 protein sequence, retaining the most common genes and DNA. The V and J calls here are based on TCRdb, not the publication. This sample holds 1.5 million to 2 million distinct CDR3 sequences; around 33% were observed only once. The top ten hold 0.25% to 0.3% of the sample.

V is shortened by 0 bases, J by 4 bases, and the region joining them spans 6 bases. The CDR3 runs 13 amino acids, cysteine and phenylalanine included. Just CDR3 DNA is preserved here, 39 bases in frame from base 1. According to the germline V gene, CDR1 reads SGDLS and CDR2 reads YYNGEE. Study-level results and caveats: Invariant T cells such as MAIT and iNKT could partly confound zero-insertion analyses, though diverse VJ usage argued against this for most clonotypes. Fewer insertions were carried by abundant cord blood beta clonotypes, a similar but weaker trend appeared in young adult naive repertoires, and no such trend appeared in memory repertoires. Compared with coincidental sharing between unrelated individuals, an excess of low generation-probability sequences was observed among out-of-frame TCR alpha sequences shared between twins. In monozygotic twins, recombination models systematically underestimated out-of-frame TCR alpha sharing, but the models matched the sharing seen between unrelated individuals. Because the same donors could not be followed over many years, the conclusions relied on cross-sectional statistical analysis. Excess twin sharing in beta out-of-frame sequences was weaker because fewer shared sequences lowered the signal-to-noise ratio.

The clonotype originates from a newborn girl in good health. The sequencing input was cord blood. The chain was built from TRBV9 and TRBJ2-3, with the D segment identity uncertain. The CDR3 amino acid sequence is: CASSVVEADTQYF. The nucleotide sequence is given as TGTGCCAGCAGCGTAGTAGAGGCAGATACGCAGTATTTT. Joined to the reference TRBV9 and TRBJ2-3 proteins, this CDR3 gives the full variable domain: DSGVTQTPKHLITATGQRVTLRCSPRSGDLSVYWYQQSLDQGLQFLIQYYNGEERAKGNILERFSAQQFPDLHSELNLSSLELGDSALYFCASSVVEADTQYFGPGTRLTVL.